The 32 T cell receptor beta chains below all came from one sample that was sequenced in a study of blood T cells in healthy people across ages. Combining a sample-barcoded 5' primer with a J-beta primer mix, a second PCR ran for roughly 7 to 12 cycles. TCRdb processed the 5' RACE reads anew with MiXCR; each CDR3 protein has one entry. The sample has approximately 1.5 million distinct CDR3 sequences; roughly 43% are singletons. Material: blood. The receptors here all came from a woman younger than 30 in good health.

This chain joins TRBV20-1 and TRBJ1-5; no firm D call. Germline loops: CDR1 DFQATT, CDR2 SNEGSKA (reference sequence). Trimming cost V 1 base and J 5 bases, with 12 bases left between them. The length of the CDR3 is 14 residues. CDR3 DNA sequence: TGCAGTGCTAGAGGTAGGGATAGGTATCAGCCCCAGCATTTT. Translating it yields CSARGRDRYQPQHF.

The V call is TRBV20-1, the J call TRBJ2-1; D is unclear. Germline values: CDR1 DFQATT, CDR2 SNEGSKA (reference sequence). This CDR3 is built from 12 residues. Trimming cost V 1 base and J 8 bases, with 9 bases left between them. CDR3 loop: CSARGSIYEQFF. The CDR3 nucleotides are TGCAGTGCTAGAGGGTCCATCTATGAGCAGTTCTTC.

CDR3 bases: TGTGCCAGCAGCTTAGAACAGGGGACGAGAGAGACCCAGTACTTC. Translating it yields CASSLEQGTRETQYF. This chain links TRBV13 with TRBJ2-5; TRBD1 matches 7 bases. Germline CDR1 and CDR2: PRHDT and FYEKMQ (reference sequence). The CDR3 consists of 15 residues. J was trimmed by 4 bases and V by 1 base; bases with no gene match: 6.

The V and J genes are TRBV7-2 and TRBJ1-1; D may be TRBD1 (5 bases). CDR3 length equals 14 residues. The ends were cut back, 5 bases at V and 2 bases at J, with 12 bases in the middle. Germline V CDR1 and CDR2: SGHTA, FQGNSA. As DNA, the CDR3 is TGTGCCAGCAGCCGACAGAGCTTTAACACTGAAGCTTTCTTT. Its protein is CASSRQSFNTEAFF.

Only one count was recorded for this clonotype. The chain links TRBV7-9 to TRBJ2-3, with D unclear. Germline V gene sequence: CDR1 SEHNR, CDR2 FQNEAQ (reference sequence). V was pared by 2 bases and J by 2 bases, with 11 bases between. This CDR3 spans 15 amino acids. The CDR3 bases are TGTGCCAGCAGCTTATCTTTAGACCCCACAGATACGCAGTATTTT. It codes for CASSLSLDPTDTQYF.

The chain employs TRBV6-1 and TRBJ1-1; 7 nucleotides align to TRBD1. This CDR3 is built from 17 residues. Germline CDR1 MNHNS, CDR2 SASEGT. Trimming removed 6 bases from V and 0 bases from J; junction bases left unmatched: 13. The CDR3 is CASRRRQGPTLNTEAFF. CDR3 nucleotide sequence: TGTGCCAGCAGACGTCGACAGGGCCCGACTTTGAACACTGAAGCTTTCTTT.

There are a few counts of this clonotype. Here the CDR3 reads CASSDPRGNYGYTF. The CDR3 nucleotides are TGTGCCAGCAGTGATCCCAGGGGCAACTATGGCTACACCTTC. The chain uses TRBV6-5 and TRBJ1-2; weak D call: TRBD1 (6 bases). Germline V gives CDR1 MNHEY, CDR2 SVGAGI. CDR3 length: 14 amino acids. V lost 5 bases and J 2 bases, leaving 12 bases between the germline ends.

To note about this clonotype: A much larger clone differs from this one at a single base, so this may be a read error. This chain uses TRBV4-1 with TRBJ2-3; D may be TRBD1 (6 bases). This CDR3 region has 16 residues. Germline-derived CDR1 and CDR2 are MGHRA and YSYEKL. The CDR3 DNA is TGCGCCAGCAGCCAAGATTCGGACAGATACACAGGTACGCAGTATTTT. As protein: CASSQDSDRYTGTQYF.

The chain combines TRBV20-1 with TRBJ2-1; 8 positions match TRBD2. The end of the DNA is better explained by TRBJ2-7, so the J call may be wrong. Looked up from germline, CDR1 is DFQATT and CDR2 is SNEGSKA (reference sequence). The CDR3 has 16 residues. Here the CDR3 reads CSADLESGGSYNEQYF. CDR3 nucleotides: TGCAGTGCTGACCTCGAGAGCGGGGGATCCTACAATGAGCAGTACTTC.

The chain employs TRBV20-1 and TRBJ2-5, with a weak D call TRBD1 (5 bases). The DNA end is more similar to TRBJ2-7, so the J call may be wrong. Germline lookup yields CDR1 DFQATT and CDR2 SNEGSKA (reference sequence). The CDR3 is 14 amino acids. The chain's CDR3 is CSARDPLTDNEQYF. The DNA of the CDR3 is TGCAGTGCTAGAGATCCCCTGACAGATAACGAGCAGTACTTC.

This clonotype was seen just once. The chain carries TRBV18 and TRBJ2-3; the match to TRBD2 covers 9 bases. The V segment lost 2 bases and the J segment 0 bases; nucleotides outside the gene matches: 3. The CDR3 runs 16 residues. Germline V gene data show CDR1 as KGHSH and CDR2 as LQKENI. Here the CDR3 reads CASSPYAGGSTDTQYF. The DNA of the CDR3 is TGTGCCAGCTCACCATATGCGGGGGGGAGCACAGATACGCAGTATTTT.

This sequence joins TRBV15 and TRBJ1-3, with unresolved D. The CDR3 is made up of 15 amino acids. Per the germline V gene, CDR1 is LNHNV and CDR2 is YYDKDF (reference sequence). Trimming removed 1 base at V and 0 bases at J, with 7 bases between. CDR3 nucleotides: TGTGCCACCAGCAGAGTGCAGAGCTCTGGAAACACCATATATTTT. This encodes CATSRVQSSGNTIYF.

The chain couples TRBV20-1 to TRBJ1-1; tentatively, D is TRBD1 (5 bases). The CDR3 is 13 amino acids. V lost 6 bases, J lost 3 bases, and 14 bases lay in between. Germline lookup yields CDR1 DFQATT and CDR2 SNEGSKA (reference sequence). The CDR3 is CSAHGGGDTEAFF. The CDR3 nucleotides are TGCAGTGCCCACGGGGGGGGGGACACTGAAGCTTTCTTT.

The V call is TRBV6-1, the J call TRBJ2-3, with D unresolved. The germline V gene has CDR1 MNHNS and CDR2 SASEGT. This CDR3 is 16 amino acids long. Trimming left V 3 bases short and J 1 base short, with 14 bases between. The CDR3 reads CASSDALGSGTDTQYF. The DNA of the CDR3 is TGTGCCAGCAGTGACGCCCTAGGGTCTGGCACAGATACGCAGTATTTT.

V and J are TRBV5-1 and TRBJ2-7; 10 bases align to TRBD2. V was clipped by 4 bases and J by 2 bases; unmatched bases: 6. The germline V gene encodes CDR1 SGHRS and CDR2 YFSETQ. The length of the CDR3 is 15 residues. The CDR3 reads CASSVGLAETYEQYF. CDR3 DNA sequence: TGCGCCAGCAGCGTCGGACTAGCGGAGACCTACGAGCAGTACTTC.

V and J are TRBV27 and TRBJ1-2; D not certain. This CDR3 region has 15 residues. Germline V lookup: CDR1 MNHEY, CDR2 SMNVEV (reference sequence). V dropped 5 bases and J dropped 0 bases, with 13 bases sitting between them. CDR3 residues: CASSRYGWSNYGYTF. As DNA, the CDR3 is TGTGCCAGCAGTCGATACGGATGGTCTAACTATGGCTACACCTTC.

The chain couples TRBV13 to TRBJ2-7; D perhaps matches TRBD1 (6 bases). Deletions cut 2 bases from V and 7 bases from J, with 12 bases between. The CDR3 consists of 13 residues. Germline-derived CDR1 and CDR2 are PRHDT and FYEKMQ (reference sequence). The CDR3 DNA reads as TGTGCCAGCAGCTTAACGCGCAGGGGTGAGCAGTACTTC. Amino acid sequence: CASSLTRRGEQYF.

This clonotype was found a few times. The chain combines TRBV20-1 with TRBJ2-3; D remains ambiguous. Germline CDR1 DFQATT, CDR2 SNEGSKA (reference sequence). V gave up 7 bases and J gave up 0 bases, with 14 bases separating them. The CDR3 has 14 amino acids. The CDR3 sequence: CSVLPTRSTDTQYF. CDR3 nucleotide sequence: TGCAGTGTCCTTCCTACACGAAGCACAGATACGCAGTATTTT.

The chain couples TRBV7-2 to TRBJ2-5; D gene ambiguous. The V end lost 1 base, the J end lost 7 bases, and 4 bases lay between the germline ends. This CDR3 is built from 11 residues. The germline gives CDR1 SGHTA, CDR2 FQGNSA. The DNA for the CDR3 is TGTGCCAGCAGCTTAGAATGGACCCAGTACTTC. This codes for CASSLEWTQYF.

As to this clonotype: This may arise from a read error, as a much more abundant clone is one base away. The chain recombines TRBV2 with TRBJ2-1; a weak D match, TRBD1 (6 bases). The J call may be in error: the DNA end matches TRBJ2-7 better. Per the germline V gene, CDR1 is SNHLY and CDR2 is FYNNEI. The length of the CDR3 is 13 residues. CDR3: CASSETGYNEQYF. The CDR3 DNA follows: TGTGCCAGCAGTGAAACAGGGTACAATGAGCAGTACTTC.

As for this clonotype: This may stem from a read error, because a much larger clone lies one nucleotide away. This chain joins TRBV12-3 or TRBV12-4 and TRBJ2-5; 9 nucleotides match TRBD1. The better agreement between TRBJ2-7 and the DNA end casts doubt on the J call. CDR3 length: 15 amino acids. CDR3 loop: CASGLRAQGAYEQYF. CDR3 in DNA: TGTGCCAGCGGTTTACGAGCACAGGGGGCTTACGAGCAGTACTTC.

The chain is built from TRBV5-5 and TRBJ2-3; TRBD2 matches 11 bases. After removal of 2 bases from V and 8 bases from J, the junction contained 7 bases not matched to a gene. Germline values: CDR1 SGHKS, CDR2 YYEKEE (reference sequence). The length of the CDR3 is 15 residues. The CDR3, as DNA: TGTGCCAGCAGCTTAACTAGCGGGAGCGGTGTTACGCAGTATTTT. This gives the protein CASSLTSGSGVTQYF.

V usage is TRBV5-1 and J usage is TRBJ2-7; 10 bases fit TRBD2. V shed 0 bases and J 0 bases; nucleotides not matched to a gene: 3. Germline loops: CDR1 SGHRS, CDR2 YFSETQ. This CDR3 contains 16 residues. This chain's CDR3 is CASSLASGGLSYEQYF. The CDR3, as DNA: TGCGCCAGCAGCTTGGCTAGCGGGGGCCTCTCCTACGAGCAGTACTTC.

This clonotype has more than one count but fewer than ten. The chain links TRBV2 to TRBJ2-1, with 14 nucleotides matching TRBD2. Germline CDR1 is SNHLY and CDR2 is FYNNEI. The CDR3 has 15 amino acids. Trimming at V came to 6 bases and at J to 7 bases, leaving 5 bases not matched to a gene. CDR3 in amino acids: CASRWTSGGKNEQFF. The CDR3 bases are TGTGCCAGCAGATGGACTAGCGGGGGGAAGAATGAGCAGTTCTTC.

This clonotype occurred a few times. V is TRBV3-1 and J is TRBJ1-2; TRBD1 matches at 7 bases. The germline V gene encodes CDR1 LGHDT and CDR2 YNNKEL (reference sequence). The CDR3 is made up of 12 amino acids. J was trimmed by 7 bases and V by 4 bases; bases with no gene match: 3. The CDR3 sequence is CASSRGTAGYTF. The CDR3 bases are TGTGCCAGCAGCCGCGGGACAGCTGGCTACACCTTC.

V gene TRBV7-2 combines with J gene TRBJ1-2, with D perhaps matching TRBD1 (5 bases). Per germline, CDR1 SGHTA and CDR2 FQGNSA. Trimming cost V 10 bases and J 3 bases, with 18 bases left between them. The CDR3 spans 14 residues. The CDR3 nucleotides read TGTGCCACCAACCCAAGGGGAAACGACTATGGCTACACCTTC. Translation: CATNPRGNDYGYTF. The full variable domain, rest sourced from reference TRBV7-2 and TRBJ1-2, is GAGVSQSPSNKVTEKGKDVELRCDPISGHTALYWYRQSLGQGLEFLIYFQGNSAPDKSGLPSDRFSAERTGGSVSTLTIQRTQQEDSAVYLCATNPRGNDYGYTFGSGTRLTVV.

The CDR3 spells CASNDGSPYEQYF. CDR3 in DNA: TGTGCCAGCAACGACGGTTCCCCCTACGAGCAGTACTTC. V and J are TRBV12-3 or TRBV12-4 and TRBJ2-4; D call uncertain. TRBJ2-7 matches the DNA end more closely, so the J call is doubtful. This CDR3 spans 13 amino acids.

The V and J genes are TRBV12-3 or TRBV12-4 and TRBJ1-5; weak D call: TRBD1 (6 bases). The CDR3 extends over 17 amino acids. The V gene lost 3 bases and the J gene lost 3 bases, with 18 bases spanning the gap. The CDR3: CASSFGRGGFVNQPQHF. Here the CDR3 DNA reads TGTGCCAGCAGTTTTGGGAGGGGGGGGTTCGTCAATCAGCCCCAGCATTTT.

The chain is built from TRBV5-5 and TRBJ2-1; D unresolved. Germline V gene lookup returns CDR1 SGHKS and CDR2 YYEKEE (reference sequence). Trimming pared 4 bases from V and 8 bases from J, leaving 25 bases between. CDR3 length equals 17 residues. The CDR3: CASSPGGMGSWEDEQFF. For the CDR3, the DNA is TGTGCCAGCAGCCCGGGTGGGATGGGGTCCTGGGAAGATGAGCAGTTCTTC.

This clonotype was seen more than once but under ten times. The chain uses TRBV11-2 and TRBJ2-7; no clear D. Germline CDR1 is SGHAT and CDR2 is FQNNGV. Trimming removed 2 bases at V and 5 bases at J, with 16 bases between. This CDR3 spans 15 amino acids. Here the CDR3 DNA reads TGTGCCAGCAGCTTAAATAGACACCCAATGGACGAGCAGTACTTC. Protein sequence: CASSLNRHPMDEQYF.

The chain is built from TRBV7-2 and TRBJ2-3; possibly TRBD1 or TRBD2 for D (6 bases each). The length of the CDR3 is 16 residues. The V and J ends lost 6 bases and 5 bases respectively, with 21 bases between them. From germline, CDR1 is SGHTA and CDR2 FQGNSA. CDR3 sequence: CASRIRRGQGIDTQYF. The CDR3 DNA reads TGTGCCAGCAGGATCCGGAGGGGTCAGGGGATAGATACGCAGTATTTT.

CDR3 sequence: CASSRATGENEQFF. The CDR3 DNA follows: TGTGCCAGCAGCCGAGCGACAGGGGAAAATGAGCAGTTCTTC. The chain carries TRBV14 and TRBJ2-1; 8 bases line up with TRBD1. V was clipped by 4 bases and J by 7 bases; unmatched bases: 6. The CDR3 has 14 residues. Germline CDR1 SGHDN, CDR2 FVKESK.